This T cell receptor beta chain was sequenced for a study of blood T cell repertoires in COVID-19. Germline CDR1 LNHNV, CDR2 YYDKDF (reference sequence). The CDR3 runs 14 residues. With 0 bases removed from V and 9 bases from J, the gap between germline ends came to 14 bases. TCRdb's table, derived via immunoSEQ multiplex PCR, lists solely in-frame clones and lacks some. The table lists about 480,000 clones, roughly 91% of them singletons. The sequencing input was peripheral blood. The origin of this receptor is a woman aged 50 to 65 with COVID-19, enrolled during active disease. The chain is built from TRBV15 and TRBJ2-5; D unclear. CDR3 nucleotides: TGTGCCACCAGCAGAGATTCCGGAGAGATGGCCCAGTACTTC. Translated: CATSRDSGEMAQYF.